This TCR beta chain was sequenced for a study of Ad26.COV2.S vaccination and SARS-CoV-2 variants. Sequencing was performed with immunoSEQ multiplex PCR; in TCRdb, only in-frame clones are kept and a portion is missing. The table has some 240,000 clones, 87% seen once. Germline CDR1 reads SEHNR; CDR2 reads FQNEAQ (reference sequence). The CDR3 runs to 13 residues. V was shortened by 3 bases and J by 12 bases, with 15 bases between the two germline ends. Treatment: roughly 20 received Ad26.COV2.S at low or high dose, single or two shots; about 5 received placebo; per-sample allocation not given. Sampling happened 63 days after the first vaccine or placebo injection. Ad26.COV2.S expressed prefusion-stabilized spike from the original Wuhan strain.

The receptor's source is a person aged 18-65 years who received the Ad26.COV2.S COVID-19 vaccine or a placebo. This sequence joins TRBV7-9 and TRBJ1-5; D gene unclear. Sample: peripheral blood, taken in a trial of Ad26.COV2.S vaccine versus placebo. The DNA of the CDR3 is TGTGCCAGCAGCTTTCGGGCCCAACGGGGCCAGCATTTT. Its translation is CASSFRAQRGQHF.